One sample yielded the 18 T cell receptor beta chains listed below, sequenced in a study of blood T cell repertoires in COVID-19. Repertoires were generated with immunoSEQ multiplex PCR, while TCRdb's copy carries only in-frame clones and drops some. The repertoire holds 220,000 or so clones, with nearly 90% as singletons. The material sequenced was PBMCs or T cells enriched from blood (not recorded which). Source of these receptors: a man aged 30-40 years who had been exposed to COVID-19.

The chain is built from TRBV29-1 and TRBJ1-1, with TRBD1 as a possible D gene (5 bases). The CDR3 loop spans 15 amino acids. Between the trimmed V and J ends, which lost 4 bases and 4 bases, there was a span of 19 bases. Germline CDR1 SQVTM, CDR2 ANQGSEA. CDR3 residues: CSVGQGAYRITEAFF. CDR3 DNA: TGCAGCGTTGGGCAGGGTGCCTACAGGATCACTGAAGCTTTCTTT. The entire variable domain, with the rest obtained from reference TRBV29-1 and TRBJ1-1, is as follows: SAVISQKPSRDICQRGTSLTIQCQVDSQVTMMFWYRQQPGQSLTLIATANQGSEATYESGFVIDKFPISRPNLTFSTLTVSNMSPEDSSIYLCSVGQGAYRITEAFFGQGTRLTVV.

The chain is built from TRBV7-2 and TRBJ1-2; D ambiguous. The CDR3 runs 14 residues. Deletions cut 1 base from V and 8 bases from J, with 14 bases between. In germline, CDR1 is SGHTA, CDR2 FQGNSA. CDR3 amino acids: CASSLVTLSEGYTF. In DNA form, the CDR3 reads TGTGCCAGCAGCTTAGTAACCCTCTCGGAGGGCTACACCTTC.

The V and J genes are TRBV14 and TRBJ2-7; the match to TRBD1 covers 10 bases. Germline assignment: CDR1 SGHDN and CDR2 FVKESK. This CDR3 comprises 12 residues. V gave up 11 bases and J gave up 5 bases; unmatched junction bases: 6. The CDR3 loop is CASGQGLHEQYF. In nucleotides, the CDR3 is TGTGCCTCGGGACAGGGGTTGCACGAGCAGTACTTC. The whole variable domain, remainder taken from reference TRBV14 and TRBJ2-7, is EAGVTQFPSHSVIEKGQTVTLRCDPISGHDNLYWYRRVMGKEIKFLLHFVKESKQDESGMPNNRFLAERTGGTYSTLKVQPAELEDSGVYFCASGQGLHEQYFGPGTRLTVT.

The chain recombines TRBV15 with TRBJ2-7; a possible D gene is TRBD1 (6 bases). Germline V gives CDR1 LNHNV, CDR2 YYDKDF (reference sequence). Trimming pared 1 base from V and 3 bases from J, leaving 13 bases between. This CDR3 has 15 residues. The CDR3 loop reads CATSRGSGTNYEQYF. The CDR3 DNA sequence: TGTGCCACCAGCAGAGGCTCCGGGACAAACTACGAGCAGTACTTC.

This clone qualifies as medium-sized. The chain combines TRBV5-4 with TRBJ2-5; TRBD1 matches 7 bases. CDR3 size: 13 residues. CDR1 is SGHNT and CDR2 is YYREEE in the germline V gene (reference sequence). V was pared by 4 bases and J by 2 bases, with 2 bases of the junction left unmatched. This chain's CDR3 is CASSGTVQETQYF. The DNA for the CDR3 is TGTGCCAGCAGCGGGACAGTTCAAGAGACCCAGTACTTC.

This chain links TRBV3-1 (or the pseudogene TRBV3-2) with TRBJ1-2, with TRBD1 as a possible D gene (6 bases). Looked up from germline, CDR1 is LGHDT and CDR2 is YNNKEL (reference sequence). Trimming took off 0 bases at V and 2 bases at J, with 16 bases between the two ends. This CDR3 spans 17 amino acids. CDR3 sequence: CASSQEASGAENYGYTF. In DNA form, the CDR3 reads TGTGCCAGCAGCCAAGAGGCCTCAGGGGCCGAAAACTATGGCTACACCTTC.

The chain employs TRBV9 and TRBJ2-1; D is undetermined. The V and J ends lost 0 bases and 9 bases respectively, with 16 bases between them. In germline, CDR1 is SGDLS, CDR2 YYNGEE. The CDR3 extends over 15 amino acids. As DNA, the CDR3 is TGTGCCAGCAGCGTAGGGTCAGGCCCACCCCTTGAGCAGTTCTTC. Protein: CASSVGSGPPLEQFF. Looking up the rest from reference TRBV9 and TRBJ2-1 gives the full variable domain: DSGVTQTPKHLITATGQRVTLRCSPRSGDLSVYWYQQSLDQGLQFLIQYYNGEERAKGNILERFSAQQFPDLHSELNLSSLELGDSALYFCASSVGSGPPLEQFFGPGTRLTVL.

This clone was detected only a few times. This chain joins TRBV9 and TRBJ2-1; 9 nucleotides match TRBD2. Per the germline V gene, CDR1 is SGDLS and CDR2 is YYNGEE. Unmatched junction bases numbered 11, after V lost 4 bases and J lost 9 bases. This CDR3 region has 15 residues. CDR3 sequence: CASSPRVAGAGEQFF. DNA for the CDR3: TGTGCCAGCAGCCCCCGGGTAGCGGGGGCTGGTGAGCAGTTCTTC. Together with reference TRBV9 and TRBJ2-1, the CDR3 gives the full variable domain: DSGVTQTPKHLITATGQRVTLRCSPRSGDLSVYWYQQSLDQGLQFLIQYYNGEERAKGNILERFSAQQFPDLHSELNLSSLELGDSALYFCASSPRVAGAGEQFFGPGTRLTVL.

The V call is TRBV5-6, the J call TRBJ1-4, with a tentative D call TRBD1 (6 bases). Trimming shortened V by 5 bases and J by 8 bases, and 16 bases separated the two germline ends. Germline V gene sequence: CDR1 SGHDT, CDR2 YYEEEE. CDR3 size: 14 residues. The CDR3 DNA is TGTGCCAGCAGGTCCAGGGGAAAAGACGAAAAACTGTTTTTT. Its translation: CASRSRGKDEKLFF. Supplemented by reference TRBV5-6 and TRBJ1-4, the full variable domain reads DAGVTQSPTHLIKTRGQQVTLRCSPKSGHDTVSWYQQALGQGPQFIFQYYEEEERQRGNFPDRFSGHQFPNYSSELNVNALLLGDSALYLCASRSRGKDEKLFFGSGTQLSVL.

The rearrangement uses TRBV6-5 and TRBJ1-5; TRBD1 aligns across 8 bases. Germline loops: CDR1 MNHEY, CDR2 SVGAGI. V lost 5 bases and J lost 4; bases outside the gene matches: 7. This CDR3 contains 15 residues. CDR3 loop: CASSPRQGPNQPQHF. For the CDR3, the DNA is TGTGCCAGCAGTCCTCGACAGGGGCCTAATCAGCCCCAGCATTTT.

This rearrangement joins TRBV2 to TRBJ2-3; weak D call: TRBD1 (5 bases). The CDR3 runs to 12 residues. Per the germline V gene, CDR1 is SNHLY and CDR2 is FYNNEI. V shed 6 bases and J shed 3 bases, with 7 bases lying between them. This CDR3 is CASRTETDTQYF. CDR3 in DNA: TGTGCCAGCAGGACAGAGACAGATACGCAGTATTTT.

V gene TRBV10-3 combines with J gene TRBJ1-2, with a weak D call TRBD1 (5 bases). Germline V gene data show CDR1 as ENHRY and CDR2 as SYGVKD. Trimming stripped 4 bases from V and 7 bases from J, with 16 bases between. The CDR3 is 14 residues long. The CDR3 bases are TGTGCCATCAGTGCGAGCATGAGGCAGGGTGGCTACACCTTC. Encoded protein: CAISASMRQGGYTF.

The V call is TRBV7-9, the J call TRBJ1-4, with D possibly being TRBD1 (5 bases). Germline loops: CDR1 SEHNR, CDR2 FQNEAQ (reference sequence). The CDR3 covers 15 residues. Trimming removed 1 base from V and 3 bases from J, with 9 bases in between. CDR3 loop: CASSLVTGANEKLFF. CDR3 nucleotides: TGTGCCAGCAGCTTAGTTACAGGAGCTAATGAAAAACTGTTTTTT.

The V call is TRBV2, the J call TRBJ2-5; 7 bases are shared with TRBD1. The CDR3 loop spans 12 amino acids. Losses at the gene ends were 6 bases for V and 5 bases for J; bases not matched to a gene: 3. From germline, CDR1 is SNHLY and CDR2 FYNNEI. The CDR3 DNA reads TGTGCCAGCAGAGACAGGGTGGAGACCCAGTACTTC. This translates into CASRDRVETQYF. The full variable domain, in which reference TRBV2 and TRBJ2-5 provide the parts outside the CDR3, is EPEVTQTPSHQVTQMGQEVILRCVPISNHLYFYWYRQILGQKVEFLVSFYNNEISEKSEIFDDQFSVERPDGSNFTLKIRSTKLEDSAMYFCASRDRVETQYFGPGTRLLVL.

The chain couples TRBV3-1 (or the pseudogene TRBV3-2) to TRBJ1-2; D may be TRBD1 (6 bases). The CDR3 is 13 amino acids. Between the trimmed V and J ends, which lost 0 bases and 5 bases, there was a span of 7 bases. From germline, CDR1 is LGHDT and CDR2 YNNKEL (reference sequence). Here the CDR3 reads CASSQDRGYGYTF. DNA for the CDR3: TGTGCCAGCAGCCAAGACAGGGGATATGGCTACACCTTC.

This clone appeared a few times. V usage is TRBV15 and J usage is TRBJ1-1, with a tentative D call TRBD1 (6 bases). Trimming stripped 0 bases from V and 4 bases from J, with 12 bases between. The germline gives CDR1 LNHNV, CDR2 YYDKDF (reference sequence). The CDR3 is 15 amino acids. The CDR3 here is CATSRDFSRGTEAFF. The CDR3 DNA reads as TGTGCCACCAGCAGAGATTTTTCCAGGGGCACTGAAGCTTTCTTT.

This chain links TRBV19 with TRBJ2-5; 9 nucleotides agree with TRBD2. J lost 5 bases, V lost 7 bases, and 8 bases had no gene match. The germline gives CDR1 LNHDA, CDR2 SQIVND (reference sequence). The CDR3 sequence is 14 residues long. The CDR3 DNA reads TGTGCCAGTAAGGCGGGGGGGGTCCGCGAGACCCAGTACTTC. This sequence encodes CASKAGGVRETQYF.

The chain couples TRBV7-2 to TRBJ2-3, with unresolved D. CDR3 length: 13 amino acids. The germline V and J ends were trimmed by 2 bases and 5 bases, with 8 bases remaining between them. CDR1 is SGHTA, CDR2 FQGNSA, per germline. The CDR3 region has the DNA TGTGCCAGCAGCTTAATGGCGGTAGATACGCAGTATTTT. It is translated as CASSLMAVDTQYF.